This T cell receptor (beta chain) originates from a study of control samples from healthy donors and cancer patients. Sequencing used immunoSEQ multiplex PCR; TCRdb keeps in-frame clones, though not all of them. This sample carries some 150,000 clones, nearly 95% of them seen once, and the ten largest clones take under 2.5%. CDR1 and CDR2 from the germline V gene are PRHDT and FYEKMQ (reference sequence). This CDR3 has 14 residues. Trimming took off 4 bases at V and 5 bases at J, with 15 bases between the two ends. This TCR was recovered from a man aged 50 to 59 in good health. The V gene is TRBV13, the J gene TRBJ2-7; possible D gene TRBD2, 5 bases. The source material was blood. CDR3 loop: CASSSSGLFDEQYF. CDR3 nucleotides: TGTGCCAGCAGCTCCTCAGGACTGTTCGACGAGCAGTACTTC. The whole variable domain, remainder taken from reference TRBV13 and TRBJ2-7, is AAGVIQSPRHLIKEKRETATLKCYPIPRHDTVYWYQQGPGQDPQFLISFYEKMQSDKGSIPDRFSAQQFSDYHSELNMSSLELGDSALYFCASSSSGLFDEQYFGPGTRLTVT.